Here is one T cell receptor beta chain with its context. V was pared by 1 base and J by 0 bases, with 3 bases between. CDR1 is LGHNA, CDR2 YSLEER, per germline. This CDR3 has 13 amino acids. TCRdb's copy holds only in-frame clones and misses some; the assay was immunoSEQ multiplex PCR. The sample has tens of thousands of clones; 91% are singletons. This entry belongs to a study of T cell changes during pregnancy in multiple sclerosis. This sequence was found in a female donor in good health, enrolled as a control in a pregnancy study. The sample was CD4+ T cells from peripheral blood mononuclear cells, taken in the third trimester of pregnancy. The genes are TRBV4-3 and TRBJ1-1; D is unclear. The CDR3 reads CASSQGMNTEAFF. In nucleotides, the CDR3 is TGCGCCAGCAGCCAAGGTATGAACACTGAAGCTTTCTTT.